These 4 T cell receptor beta chains originate from one sample sequenced in a study of cytomegalovirus exposure and HLA in healthy donors. PCR involved 60 Vbeta and 13 Jbeta primers. Clones were sequenced by immunoSEQ multiplex PCR, and TCRdb holds only the in-frame ones, with some missing. The sample shows around 160,000 clones, 79% of them seen only once. The sample taken for sequencing was PBMCs. Receptor source: a woman between 40 and 55 years old in good health and CMV-seropositive.

The J gene is TRBJ1-1, the V gene TRBV7-9; TRBD1 aligns across 7 bases. Per the germline V gene, CDR1 is SEHNR and CDR2 is FQNEAQ (reference sequence). V lost 5 bases and J lost 1; bases outside the gene matches: 4. The CDR3 consists of 14 residues. The CDR3 region has the DNA TGTGCCAGCAGCGAGGGGGCCCAGAACACTGAAGCTTTCTTT. Protein: CASSEGAQNTEAFF. The full variable domain, in which reference TRBV7-9 and TRBJ1-1 provide the parts outside the CDR3, is DTGVSQNPRHKITKRGQNVTFRCDPISEHNRLYWYRQTLGQGPEFLTYFQNEAQLEKSRLLSDRFSAERPKGSFSTLEIQRTEQGDSAMYLCASSEGAQNTEAFFGQGTRLTVV.

J is TRBJ2-1 and V is TRBV10-3; 10 nucleotides agree with TRBD1. Germline CDR1 is ENHRY and CDR2 is SYGVKD. J gave up 10 bases and V 3 bases, and 9 bases lay outside the gene matches. CDR3 length equals 15 residues. In DNA form, the CDR3 reads TGTGCCATCAGTGATCCAGGGACAGGGGTTGGGGAGCAGTTCTTC. It is translated as CAISDPGTGVGEQFF.

J is TRBJ2-7 and V is TRBV5-4; TRBD1 matches 12 bases. The germline V gene encodes CDR1 SGHNT and CDR2 YYREEE (reference sequence). Trimming cost V 5 bases and J 7 bases; bases outside gene matches: 7. CDR3 length: 14 amino acids. The DNA of the CDR3 is TGTGCCAGCAGTAACCGGGACAGGGGGCGAGAGCAGTACTTC. As protein: CASSNRDRGREQYF.

This clone has only one observation. This chain uses TRBV5-1 with TRBJ2-3, with D tentatively TRBD2 (6 bases). The CDR3 has 14 residues. CDR1 SGHRS and CDR2 YFSETQ come from the germline V gene. Trimming pared 6 bases from V and 3 bases from J, leaving 14 bases between. The CDR3 DNA reads TGCGCCAGCAACGACGCGGGGCGGACAGATACGCAGTATTTT. This gives the protein CASNDAGRTDTQYF.